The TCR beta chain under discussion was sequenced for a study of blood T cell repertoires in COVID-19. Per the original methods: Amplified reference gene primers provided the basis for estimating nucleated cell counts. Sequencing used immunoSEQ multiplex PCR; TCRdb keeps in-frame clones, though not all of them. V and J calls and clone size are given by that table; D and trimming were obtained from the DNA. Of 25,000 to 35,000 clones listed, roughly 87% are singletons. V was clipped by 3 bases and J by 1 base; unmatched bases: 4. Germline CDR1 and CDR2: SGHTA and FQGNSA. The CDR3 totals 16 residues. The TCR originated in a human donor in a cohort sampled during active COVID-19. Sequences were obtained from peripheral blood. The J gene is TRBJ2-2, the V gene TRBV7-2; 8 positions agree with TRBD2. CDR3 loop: CASSLNRGGNTGELFF. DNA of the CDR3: TGTGCCAGCAGCTTGAATCGGGGGGGGAACACCGGGGAGCTGTTTTTT.